The entry below describes one TCR beta chain. The sample belongs to a study of tumor-infiltrating lymphocytes in primary liver carcinoma. Study context: All patients, whether men or women, fell within 30 to 69 years of age.

Starting material of roughly 0.45 ug total RNA yielded TCR beta cDNA via a constant-region primer. It was through three nested multiplex PCR rounds of slightly modified ARM-PCR that TCR beta libraries arose. The first two PCR rounds, nine to ten cycles each, used TRBV1-TRBV30 forward primers and a C-beta reverse primer. TCRdb re-analysed the multiplex PCR reads in MiXCR, keeping a single row per CDR3 protein. Of some 190,000 distinct CDR3 sequences listed, about 60% are singletons. Germline DNA was also extracted, and blood RNA derived from unsorted whole blood. The V end lost 4 bases, the J end lost 7 bases, and 13 bases lay between the germline ends. CDR1 is SEHNR, CDR2 FQNEAQ, per germline (reference sequence). This CDR3 comprises 14 residues.

The chain employs TRBV7-9 and TRBJ1-4; D may be TRBD1 (5 bases). The sequence was collected from a man aged 40-49 years with primary liver carcinoma and hepatitis B virus infection. The source material was peripheral blood. The CDR3 spells CASSSSGASEKLFF. As DNA, the CDR3 is TGTGCCAGCAGCTCCTCTGGGGCAAGTGAAAAACTGTTTTTT.